Each of the 14 T cell receptor beta chains below was sequenced from the same sample in a study of T cell responses to AZD1222 COVID-19 vaccine. Measured with immunoSEQ multiplex PCR; TCRdb has only the in-frame clones, and not every one. The repertoire holds roughly 110,000 clones, with 90% as singletons. The sample consisted of peripheral blood, taken 28 days after the second AZD1222 dose. All receptors derive from an adult who received the AZD1222 COVID-19 vaccine.

The chain has TRBV11-3 and TRBJ2-1, with 8 bases identical to TRBD1. The CDR3 extends over 14 amino acids. The ends lost 5 bases at V and 8 bases at J; junction bases unmatched: 8. From germline, CDR1 is SGHNT and CDR2 YENEEA. The CDR3 here is CASSRDRRWDEQFF. DNA for the CDR3: TGTGCCAGCAGCCGGGACAGGAGGTGGGATGAGCAGTTCTTC.

The V and J genes are TRBV19 and TRBJ1-2, with D hard to call. V was cut by 1 base and J by 1 base, with 7 bases left in between. CDR3 length: 14 residues. The V gene's germline CDR1 is LNHDA and CDR2 SQIVND (reference sequence). The CDR3 loop is CASSIVRRNYGYTF. Written as DNA, the CDR3 is TGTGCCAGTAGTATAGTCCGCCGTAACTATGGCTACACCTTC.

The genes are TRBV18 and TRBJ1-4; tentative D call: TRBD1 (6 bases). Germline V gene sequence: CDR1 KGHSH, CDR2 LQKENI. Trimming pared 8 bases from V and 4 bases from J, leaving 14 bases between. This CDR3 contains 14 residues. The CDR3 loop is CASLETGHNEKLFF. The CDR3 bases are TGTGCCAGCCTGGAGACAGGCCATAATGAAAAACTGTTTTTT.

The chain uses TRBV27 and TRBJ1-5; maybe TRBD1 (6 bases). The V end was cut by 9 bases, the J end by 0 bases, with 15 bases between. Germline V lookup: CDR1 MNHEY, CDR2 SMNVEV (reference sequence). This CDR3 is built from 15 residues. CDR3 loop: CASRQVINSNQPQHF. In nucleotides, the CDR3 is TGTGCCAGTAGACAGGTGATCAATAGCAATCAGCCCCAGCATTTT.

The V and J genes are TRBV6-5 and TRBJ1-2; D is perhaps TRBD1 (5 bases). Per the germline V gene, CDR1 is MNHEY and CDR2 is SVGAGI. This CDR3 spans 14 amino acids. V was trimmed by 0 bases and J by 4 bases, leaving 9 bases between them. The CDR3 sequence is CASSYSAGVYGYTF. The CDR3 coding sequence is TGTGCCAGCAGTTACTCCGCGGGGGTCTATGGCTACACCTTC.

This rearrangement joins TRBV5-4 to TRBJ1-6; 7 positions agree with TRBD1. CDR1 and CDR2 (germline): SGHNT, YYREEE (reference sequence). Unmatched junction bases numbered 6, after V lost 4 bases and J lost 8 bases. There are 14 residues in the CDR3. The CDR3 loop reads CASSPTGSYSPLHF. DNA of the CDR3: TGTGCCAGCAGCCCGACAGGGTCCTATTCACCCCTCCACTTT.

The CDR3: CASSPDSYQPQHF. In nucleotides, the CDR3 is TGTGCCAGCAGCCCCGACAGTTATCAGCCCCAGCATTTT. The chain uses TRBV7-2 and TRBJ1-5; perhaps TRBD1 as D (5 bases). This CDR3 has 13 residues. V dropped 5 bases and J dropped 5 bases, with 10 bases sitting between them. From germline, CDR1 is SGHTA and CDR2 FQGNSA.

The count of this clone is one. This sequence joins TRBV5-1 and TRBJ1-6; TRBD1 is a possible D gene (6 bases). The CDR3 extends over 13 amino acids. The V gene's germline CDR1 is SGHRS and CDR2 YFSETQ. V lost 3 bases and J 13 bases, leaving 14 bases between the germline ends. The CDR3 reads CASSYEGGLPLHF. The DNA of the CDR3 is TGCGCCAGCAGCTACGAGGGGGGTCTGCCCCTCCACTTT.

The chain combines TRBV5-1 with TRBJ2-7; D gene ambiguous. CDR3 length: 12 amino acids. Germline CDR1 reads SGHRS; CDR2 reads YFSETQ. V shed 4 bases and J shed 6 bases, with 11 bases lying between them. The CDR3 bases are TGCGCCAGCAGCGACCATCCGGGCGAGCAGTACTTC. Translating it yields CASSDHPGEQYF. The full variable domain, rest sourced from reference TRBV5-1 and TRBJ2-7, is KAGVTQTPRYLIKTRGQQVTLSCSPISGHRSVSWYQQTPGQGLQFLFEYFSETQRNKGNFPGRFSGRQFSNSRSEMNVSTLELGDSALYLCASSDHPGEQYFGPGTRLTVT.

The gene calls are TRBV11-2 and TRBJ2-7; no clear D. The CDR3 has 13 residues. Trimming removed 6 bases from V and 4 bases from J, with 13 bases in between. Germline lookup yields CDR1 SGHAT and CDR2 FQNNGV. The CDR3, as DNA: TGTGCCAGCAGTCGAACTCCCGGGTACGAGCAGTACTTC. Encoded protein: CASSRTPGYEQYF.

The chain is built from TRBV4-3 and TRBJ2-7, with D unclear. V was clipped by 0 bases and J by 1 base, with 10 bases between them. CDR3 size: 15 residues. Germline loops: CDR1 LGHNA, CDR2 YSLEER. CDR3: CASSQDMKLSYEQYF. For the CDR3, the DNA is TGCGCCAGCAGCCAAGATATGAAGCTTTCCTACGAGCAGTACTTC.

The rearrangement uses TRBV7-3 and TRBJ2-2; TRBD2 matches 9 bases. The germline gives CDR1 SGHTA, CDR2 FQGTGA. The trim removed 7 bases at V and 4 bases at J, leaving 4 bases unmatched. This CDR3 has 14 residues. CDR3 nucleotides: TGTGCCAGCACCCTACTAGCGGGCACCGGGGAGCTGTTTTTT. Amino acid sequence: CASTLLAGTGELFF.

This chain uses TRBV5-1 with TRBJ2-3; 8 bases line up with TRBD2. This CDR3 comprises 16 residues. CDR1 SGHRS and CDR2 YFSETQ come from the germline V gene. The V gene end was trimmed by 0 bases and the J gene end by 3 bases; junction bases not matched to a gene: 6. DNA of the CDR3: TGCGCCAGCAGCTTGGACTGGGGCGGGGGGACAGATACGCAGTATTTT. Translating gives CASSLDWGGGTDTQYF.

The chain joins TRBV5-5 to TRBJ2-7, with unresolved D. V was clipped by 2 bases and J by 6 bases, with 6 bases between them. The germline V gene has CDR1 SGHKS and CDR2 YYEKEE (reference sequence). The CDR3 sequence is 11 residues long. For the CDR3, the DNA is TGTGCCAGCAGCTTTCCCGGCGAGCAGTACTTC. Residues: CASSFPGEQYF.